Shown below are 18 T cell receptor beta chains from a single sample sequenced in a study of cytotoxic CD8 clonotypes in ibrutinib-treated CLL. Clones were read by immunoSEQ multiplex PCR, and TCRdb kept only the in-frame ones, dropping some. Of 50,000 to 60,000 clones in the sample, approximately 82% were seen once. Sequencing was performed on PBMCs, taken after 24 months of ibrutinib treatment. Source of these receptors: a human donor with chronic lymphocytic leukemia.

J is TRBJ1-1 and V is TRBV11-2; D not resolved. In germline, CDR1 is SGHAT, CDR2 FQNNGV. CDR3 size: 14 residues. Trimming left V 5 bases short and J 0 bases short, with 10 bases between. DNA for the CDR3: TGTGCCAGCAGCATATGGACCGTGAACACTGAAGCTTTCTTT. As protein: CASSIWTVNTEAFF.

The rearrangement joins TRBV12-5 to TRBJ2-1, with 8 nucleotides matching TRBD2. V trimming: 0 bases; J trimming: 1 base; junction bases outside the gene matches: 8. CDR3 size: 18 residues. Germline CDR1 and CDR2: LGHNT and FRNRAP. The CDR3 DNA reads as TGTGCTAGTGGTTTGGTGCTAGCGGGTGTTCGTTCCTACAATGAGCAGTTCTTC. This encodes CASGLVLAGVRSYNEQFF.

CDR3 protein: CASSLAGLAGGYEQYF. The CDR3 DNA reads as TGCGCCAGCAGCTTGGCCGGCCTAGCGGGAGGCTACGAGCAGTACTTC. This rearrangement joins TRBV5-1 to TRBJ2-7, with 11 bases that match TRBD2. V was clipped by 0 bases and J by 3 bases; unmatched bases: 5. Germline V CDR1 and CDR2: SGHRS, YFSETQ. The CDR3 contains 16 residues. The complete variable domain, with remaining parts taken from reference TRBV5-1 and TRBJ2-7, reads KAGVTQTPRYLIKTRGQQVTLSCSPISGHRSVSWYQQTPGQGLQFLFEYFSETQRNKGNFPGRFSGRQFSNSRSEMNVSTLELGDSALYLCASSLAGLAGGYEQYFGPGTRLTVT.

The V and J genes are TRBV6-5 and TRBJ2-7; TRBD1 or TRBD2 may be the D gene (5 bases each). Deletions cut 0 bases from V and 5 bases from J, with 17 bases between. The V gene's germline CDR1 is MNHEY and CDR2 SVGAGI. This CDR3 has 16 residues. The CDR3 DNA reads TGTGCCAGCAGTTACTCGAAGTGGGGACCTACTAACGAGCAGTACTTC. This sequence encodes CASSYSKWGPTNEQYF.

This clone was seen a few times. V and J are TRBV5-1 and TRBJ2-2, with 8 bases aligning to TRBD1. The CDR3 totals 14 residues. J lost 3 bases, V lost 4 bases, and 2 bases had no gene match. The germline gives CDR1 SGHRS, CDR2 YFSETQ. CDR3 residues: CASSPTGDTGELFF. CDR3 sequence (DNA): TGCGCCAGCAGCCCGACAGGGGACACCGGGGAGCTGTTTTTT.

The CDR3 reads CASRATFTGELFF. CDR3 nucleotides: TGTGCCAGCAGGGCGACTTTCACCGGGGAGCTGTTTTTT. The V gene is TRBV2, the J gene TRBJ2-2; D not resolved. Germline lookup yields CDR1 SNHLY and CDR2 FYNNEI. The length of the CDR3 is 13 residues. Trimming took 6 bases from V and 4 from J, leaving 9 bases between them. Drawing the rest from reference TRBV2 and TRBJ2-2, the complete variable domain is EPEVTQTPSHQVTQMGQEVILRCVPISNHLYFYWYRQILGQKVEFLVSFYNNEISEKSEIFDDQFSVERPDGSNFTLKIRSTKLEDSAMYFCASRATFTGELFFGEGSRLTVL.

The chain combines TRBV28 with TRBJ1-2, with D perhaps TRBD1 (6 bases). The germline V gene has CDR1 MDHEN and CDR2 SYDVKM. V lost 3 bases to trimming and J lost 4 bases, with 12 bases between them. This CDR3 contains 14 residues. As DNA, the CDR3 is TGTGCCAGCAGTTTGCAGACAGGACCCTATGGCTACACCTTC. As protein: CASSLQTGPYGYTF.

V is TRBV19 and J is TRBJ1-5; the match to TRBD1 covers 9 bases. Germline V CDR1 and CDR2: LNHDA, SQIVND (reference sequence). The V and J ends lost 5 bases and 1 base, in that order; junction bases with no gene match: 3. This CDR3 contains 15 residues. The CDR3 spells CASSATGGSNQPQHF. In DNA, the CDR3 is TGTGCCAGTAGTGCAACAGGGGGCAGCAATCAGCCCCAGCATTTT.

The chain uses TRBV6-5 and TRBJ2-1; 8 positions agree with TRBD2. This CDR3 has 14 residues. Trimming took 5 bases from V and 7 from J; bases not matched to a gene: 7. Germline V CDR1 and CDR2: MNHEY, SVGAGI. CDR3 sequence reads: CASSPSGSVNEQFF. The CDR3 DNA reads TGTGCCAGCAGTCCAAGCGGGAGTGTGAATGAGCAGTTCTTC.

The CDR3: CASRKLASETQYF. In DNA, the CDR3 is TGTGCCAGCAGGAAGCTAGCGAGCGAGACCCAGTACTTC. The J gene is TRBJ2-5, the V gene TRBV27; D possibly corresponds to TRBD2 (6 bases). CDR1 MNHEY and CDR2 SMNVEV come from the germline V gene (reference sequence). The CDR3 contains 13 residues. V shed 6 bases and J shed 5 bases, with 13 bases lying between them.

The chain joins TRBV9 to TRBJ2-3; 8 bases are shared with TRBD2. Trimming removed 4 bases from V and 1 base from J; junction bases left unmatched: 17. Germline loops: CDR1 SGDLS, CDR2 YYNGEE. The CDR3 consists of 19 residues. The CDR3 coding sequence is TGTGCCAGCAGCTTTAGGCCCTCAGGTGGGCGGGAGGGCACAGATACGCAGTATTTT. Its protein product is CASSFRPSGGREGTDTQYF.

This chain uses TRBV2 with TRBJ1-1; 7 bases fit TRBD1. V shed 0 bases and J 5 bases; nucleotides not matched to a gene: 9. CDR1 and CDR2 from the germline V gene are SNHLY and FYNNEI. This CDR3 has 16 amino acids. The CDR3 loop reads CASSEAETGKWTEAFF. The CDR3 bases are TGTGCCAGCAGTGAAGCGGAGACAGGGAAGTGGACTGAAGCTTTCTTT. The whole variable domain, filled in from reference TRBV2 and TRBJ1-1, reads EPEVTQTPSHQVTQMGQEVILRCVPISNHLYFYWYRQILGQKVEFLVSFYNNEISEKSEIFDDQFSVERPDGSNFTLKIRSTKLEDSAMYFCASSEAETGKWTEAFFGQGTRLTVV.

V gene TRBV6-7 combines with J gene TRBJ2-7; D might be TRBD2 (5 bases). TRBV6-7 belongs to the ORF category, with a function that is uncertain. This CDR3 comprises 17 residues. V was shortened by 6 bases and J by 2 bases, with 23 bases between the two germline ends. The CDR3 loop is CASSFHLGLFSPYEQYF. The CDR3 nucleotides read TGTGCCAGCAGCTTTCACCTTGGACTTTTCTCCCCCTACGAGCAGTACTTC.

The CDR3 nucleotides are TGCGCCAGCAGCCAAGCCCCGGGAGTAGCGGCCTACGAGCAGTACTTC. Residues: CASSQAPGVAAYEQYF. This chain uses TRBV4-1 with TRBJ2-7; possibly TRBD2 for D (6 bases). Germline-derived CDR1 and CDR2 are MGHRA and YSYEKL. CDR3 length: 16 residues. V lost 1 base and J lost 2, with 15 bases in between.

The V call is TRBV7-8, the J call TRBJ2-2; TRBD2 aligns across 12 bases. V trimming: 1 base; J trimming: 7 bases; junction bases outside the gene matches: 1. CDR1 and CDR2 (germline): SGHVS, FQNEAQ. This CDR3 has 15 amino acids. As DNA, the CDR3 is TGTGCCAGCAGCTTAGGACTAGCGGGAGTCGGGGAGCTGTTTTTT. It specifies CASSLGLAGVGELFF. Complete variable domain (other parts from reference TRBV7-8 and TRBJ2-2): GAGVSQSPRYKVAKRGQDVALRCDPISGHVSLFWYQQALGQGPEFLTYFQNEAQLDKSGLPSDRFFAERPEGSVSTLKIQRTQQEDSAVYLCASSLGLAGVGELFFGEGSRLTVL.

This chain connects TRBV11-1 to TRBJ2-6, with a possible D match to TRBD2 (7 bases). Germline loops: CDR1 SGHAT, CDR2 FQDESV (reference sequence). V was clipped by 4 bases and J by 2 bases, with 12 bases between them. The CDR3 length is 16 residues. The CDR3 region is CASSWGGPTGANVLTF. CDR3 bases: TGTGCCAGCAGCTGGGGGGGGCCTACTGGGGCCAACGTCCTGACTTTC.

The CDR3 region is CASRRFTNEKLFF. The CDR3 coding sequence is TGTGCCAGCAGGAGGTTCACTAATGAAAAACTGTTTTTT. V is TRBV28 and J is TRBJ1-4; D call uncertain. The CDR3 covers 13 residues. V lost 6 bases and J 2 bases, leaving 7 bases between the germline ends. Germline CDR1 and CDR2: MDHEN and SYDVKM.

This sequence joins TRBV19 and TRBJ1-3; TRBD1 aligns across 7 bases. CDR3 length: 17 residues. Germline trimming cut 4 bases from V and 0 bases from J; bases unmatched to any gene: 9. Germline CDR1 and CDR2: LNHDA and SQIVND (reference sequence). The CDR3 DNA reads TGTGCCAGTAGTACGGGCCGACAGGGTTTCTCTGGAAACACCATATATTTT. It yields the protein CASSTGRQGFSGNTIYF.